The present T cell receptor (beta chain) was sequenced within a study of control samples from healthy donors and cancer patients. Assay: immunoSEQ multiplex PCR; the TCRdb copy retains only in-frame clones and omits some. The repertoire consists of tens of thousands of clones, with about nine tenths occurring once and the leading ten covering around 5.1%. The V and J ends lost 5 bases and 5 bases respectively, with 12 bases between them. This CDR3 is 13 amino acids long. Germline assignment: CDR1 SEHNR and CDR2 FQNEAQ (reference sequence). Sequenced sample: PBMCs. This receptor was taken from a man aged 60 to 69 with colorectal cancer. The rearrangement joins TRBV7-9 to TRBJ2-5, with D possibly being TRBD2 (5 bases). CDR3 in amino acids: CASSPAPGETQYF. The CDR3 DNA reads TGTGCCAGCAGCCCGGCCCCGGGGGAGACCCAGTACTTC.